The 9 T cell receptor beta chains presented below share a single source sample, sequenced in a study of T cell responses to AZD1222 COVID-19 vaccine. Only in-frame clones appear in the TCRdb table, and some are missing; sequencing was by immunoSEQ multiplex PCR. Of approximately 260,000 clones in the sample, more than 85% were seen once. The sample in question was peripheral blood, obtained on day 0 of AZD1222 vaccination. The receptor source for this set is an adult in good health.

The rearrangement links TRBV5-1 to TRBJ1-1; no clear D. Per germline, CDR1 SGHRS and CDR2 YFSETQ. Deletions cut 3 bases from V and 4 bases from J, with 10 bases between. The CDR3 loop spans 13 amino acids. CDR3 sequence (DNA): TGCGCCAGCAGCTCCGAGGGATTCACTGAAGCTTTCTTT. Translated, it gives CASSSEGFTEAFF. The full variable domain, in which reference TRBV5-1 and TRBJ1-1 provide the parts outside the CDR3, is KAGVTQTPRYLIKTRGQQVTLSCSPISGHRSVSWYQQTPGQGLQFLFEYFSETQRNKGNFPGRFSGRQFSNSRSEMNVSTLELGDSALYLCASSSEGFTEAFFGQGTRLTVV.

This chain connects TRBV11-2 to TRBJ2-1; D tentatively reads TRBD1 or TRBD2 (5 bases each). Germline V gene lookup returns CDR1 SGHAT and CDR2 FQNNGV. The CDR3 length is 13 residues. The V end lost 0 bases, the J end lost 10 bases, and 10 bases lay between the germline ends. The CDR3 coding sequence is TGTGCCAGCAGCTTAGATCGGGGCGGGGAGCAGTTCTTC. Residues: CASSLDRGGEQFF.

This chain uses TRBV27 with TRBJ1-1; D is unresolved. In germline, CDR1 is MNHEY, CDR2 SMNVEV (reference sequence). The CDR3 is made up of 14 amino acids. V was cut by 5 bases and J by 3 bases, with 13 bases left in between. The CDR3 here is CASSPDPRYTEAFF. As DNA, the CDR3 is TGTGCCAGCAGTCCTGATCCCCGGTACACTGAAGCTTTCTTT.

This chain links TRBV2 with TRBJ2-1; no firm D call. The CDR3 spans 12 residues. Trimming took 6 bases from V and 4 from J, leaving 7 bases between them. Germline V lookup: CDR1 SNHLY, CDR2 FYNNEI. In nucleotides, the CDR3 is TGTGCCAGCAGGGGCCCTTACAATGAGCAGTTCTTC. This codes for CASRGPYNEQFF.

The genes are TRBV28 and TRBJ2-1; TRBD2 aligns across 9 bases. CDR1 and CDR2 (germline): MDHEN, SYDVKM. CDR3 size: 12 residues. Trimming at V came to 8 bases and at J to 6 bases, leaving 2 bases not matched to a gene. The CDR3 protein is CASGRGGNEQFF. DNA of the CDR3: TGTGCCAGCGGGCGGGGGGGCAATGAGCAGTTCTTC.

In nucleotides, the CDR3 is TGTGCCAGTCCCATACCTCCCCTAACAGGGTTTTCGTACAATGAGCAGTTCTTC. Translated: CASPIPPLTGFSYNEQFF. This chain connects TRBV5-8 to TRBJ2-1; D might be TRBD1 (6 bases). From germline, CDR1 is SGHTS and CDR2 YDEGEE. Trimming shortened V by 8 bases and J by 4 bases, and 28 bases separated the two germline ends. The CDR3 covers 18 residues. Complete variable domain (other parts from reference TRBV5-8 and TRBJ2-1): EAGVTQSPTHLIKTRGQQATLRCSPISGHTSVYWYQQALGLGLQFLLWYDEGEERNRGNFPPRFSGRQFPNYSSELNVNALELEDSALYLCASPIPPLTGFSYNEQFFGPGTRLTVL.

The chain combines TRBV28 with TRBJ2-1; weak D call: TRBD2 (6 bases). The germline CDR1 and CDR2 sequences are MDHEN and SYDVKM. This CDR3 region has 14 residues. Trimming took off 5 bases at V and 5 bases at J, with 13 bases between the two ends. The CDR3 reads CASSTPGGDNEQFF. CDR3 in DNA: TGTGCCAGCAGTACTCCCGGAGGGGACAATGAGCAGTTCTTC.

The chain uses TRBV7-9 and TRBJ1-2; 12 bases line up with TRBD1. Germline values: CDR1 SEHNR, CDR2 FQNEAQ (reference sequence). The V segment lost 5 bases and the J segment 4 bases; nucleotides outside the gene matches: 5. The CDR3 is made up of 15 amino acids. The CDR3 DNA is TGTGCCAGCAGCCTGGGACAGGGGGCAAGCTATGGCTACACCTTC. Translation gives CASSLGQGASYGYTF.

This clone appeared a single time. CDR3 sequence (DNA): TGTGCCAGCAGCTCCCCCCCCGACAGCTACGAGCAGTACTTC. It translates to CASSSPPDSYEQYF. The V call is TRBV13, the J call TRBJ2-7, with D perhaps matching TRBD1 (5 bases). There are 14 residues in the CDR3. The V gene lost 4 bases and the J gene lost 3 bases, with 13 bases spanning the gap. Per the germline V gene, CDR1 is PRHDT and CDR2 is FYEKMQ (reference sequence).